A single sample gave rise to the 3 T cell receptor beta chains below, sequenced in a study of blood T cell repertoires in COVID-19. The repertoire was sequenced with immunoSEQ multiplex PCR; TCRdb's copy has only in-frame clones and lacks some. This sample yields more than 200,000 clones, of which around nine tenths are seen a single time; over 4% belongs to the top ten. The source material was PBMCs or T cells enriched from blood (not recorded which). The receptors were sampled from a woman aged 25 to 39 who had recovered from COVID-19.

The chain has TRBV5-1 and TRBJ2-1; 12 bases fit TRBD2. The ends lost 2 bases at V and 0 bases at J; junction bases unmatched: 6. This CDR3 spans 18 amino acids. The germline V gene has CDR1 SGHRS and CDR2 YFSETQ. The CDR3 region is CASSFDTSGGSSYNEQFF. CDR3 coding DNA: TGCGCCAGCAGCTTCGACACTAGCGGGGGGAGCTCCTACAATGAGCAGTTCTTC.

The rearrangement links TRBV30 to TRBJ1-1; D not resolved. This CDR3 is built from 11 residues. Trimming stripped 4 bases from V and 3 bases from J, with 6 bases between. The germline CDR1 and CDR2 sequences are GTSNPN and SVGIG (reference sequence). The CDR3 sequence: CAWTRDTEAFF. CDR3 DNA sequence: TGTGCCTGGACACGGGACACTGAAGCTTTCTTT.

CDR3 sequence: CASSRGGAITSYNEQFF. The CDR3, as DNA: TGTGCCAGCAGCCGCGGAGGAGCGATTACTTCCTACAATGAGCAGTTCTTC. The rearrangement joins TRBV9 to TRBJ2-1; weak D call: TRBD2 (5 bases). Looked up from germline, CDR1 is SGDLS and CDR2 is YYNGEE. V shed 4 bases and J shed 1 base, with 18 bases lying between them. The CDR3 totals 17 residues.